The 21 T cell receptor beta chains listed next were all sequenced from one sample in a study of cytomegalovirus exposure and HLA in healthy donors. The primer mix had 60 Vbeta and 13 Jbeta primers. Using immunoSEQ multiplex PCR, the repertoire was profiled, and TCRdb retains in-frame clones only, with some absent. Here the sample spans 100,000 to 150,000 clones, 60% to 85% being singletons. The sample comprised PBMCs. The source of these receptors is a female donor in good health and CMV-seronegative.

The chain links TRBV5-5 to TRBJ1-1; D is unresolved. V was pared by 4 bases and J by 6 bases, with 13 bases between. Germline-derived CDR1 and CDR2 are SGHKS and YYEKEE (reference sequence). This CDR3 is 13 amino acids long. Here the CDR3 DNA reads TGTGCCAGCAGCGCTAACGGGTTCGCTGAAGCTTTCTTT. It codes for CASSANGFAEAFF.

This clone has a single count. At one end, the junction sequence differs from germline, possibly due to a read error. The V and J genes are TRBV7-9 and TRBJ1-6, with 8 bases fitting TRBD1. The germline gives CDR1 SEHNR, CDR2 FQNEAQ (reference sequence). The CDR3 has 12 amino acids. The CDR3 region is CSSGTGDSPLHF. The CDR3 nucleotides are TGTTCCAGCGGGACAGGTGATTCACCCCTCCACTTT. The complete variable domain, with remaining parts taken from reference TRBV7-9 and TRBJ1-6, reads DTGVSQNPRHKITKRGQNVTFRCDPISEHNRLYWYRQTLGQGPEFLTYFQNEAQLEKSRLLSDRFSAERPKGSFSTLEIQRTEQGDSAMYLCSSGTGDSPLHFGNGTRLTVT.

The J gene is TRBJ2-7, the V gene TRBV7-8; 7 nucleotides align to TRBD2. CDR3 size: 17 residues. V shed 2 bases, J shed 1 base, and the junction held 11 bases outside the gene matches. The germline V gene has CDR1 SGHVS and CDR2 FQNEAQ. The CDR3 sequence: CASSLRLASGLSYEQYF. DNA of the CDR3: TGTGCCAGCAGCTTACGATTAGCTAGCGGCTTATCCTACGAGCAGTACTTC.

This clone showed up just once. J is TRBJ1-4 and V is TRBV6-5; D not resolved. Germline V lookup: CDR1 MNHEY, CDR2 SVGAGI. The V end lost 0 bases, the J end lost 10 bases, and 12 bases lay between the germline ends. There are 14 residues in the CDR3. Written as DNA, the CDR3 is TGTGCCAGCAGTTACTCGAGTCGCCTCTTAAAACTGTTTTTT. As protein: CASSYSSRLLKLFF.

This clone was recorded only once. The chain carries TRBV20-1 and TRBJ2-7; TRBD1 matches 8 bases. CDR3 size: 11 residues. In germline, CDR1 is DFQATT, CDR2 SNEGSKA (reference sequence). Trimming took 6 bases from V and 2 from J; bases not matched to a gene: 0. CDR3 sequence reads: CSAGQAYEQYF. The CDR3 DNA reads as TGCAGTGCGGGACAGGCCTACGAGCAGTACTTC.

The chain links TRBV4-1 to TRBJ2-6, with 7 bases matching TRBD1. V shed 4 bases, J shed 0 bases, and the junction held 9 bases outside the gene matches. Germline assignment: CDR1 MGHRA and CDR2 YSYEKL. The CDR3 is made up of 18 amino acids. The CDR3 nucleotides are TGCGCCAGCAGCCCGATGACAGGGCCCTACTCTGGGGCCAACGTCCTGACTTTC. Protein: CASSPMTGPYSGANVLTF.

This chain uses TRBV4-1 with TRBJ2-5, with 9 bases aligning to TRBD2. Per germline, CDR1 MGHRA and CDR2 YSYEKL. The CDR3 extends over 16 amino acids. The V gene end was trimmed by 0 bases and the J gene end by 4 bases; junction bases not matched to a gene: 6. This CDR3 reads CASSQELAGFTETQYF. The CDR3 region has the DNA TGCGCCAGCAGCCAAGAGCTAGCGGGATTTACAGAGACCCAGTACTTC.

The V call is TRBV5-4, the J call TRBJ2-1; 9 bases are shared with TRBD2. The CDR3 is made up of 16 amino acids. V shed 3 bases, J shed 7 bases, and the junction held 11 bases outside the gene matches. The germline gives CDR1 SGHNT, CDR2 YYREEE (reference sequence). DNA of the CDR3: TGTGCCAGCAGCTGGGGAGGTAGCGGGAGTCCGAATGAGCAGTTCTTC. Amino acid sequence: CASSWGGSGSPNEQFF.

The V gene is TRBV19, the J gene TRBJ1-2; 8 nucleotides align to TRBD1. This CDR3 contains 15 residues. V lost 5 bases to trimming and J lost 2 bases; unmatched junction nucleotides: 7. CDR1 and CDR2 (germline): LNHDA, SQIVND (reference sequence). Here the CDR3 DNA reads TGTGCCAGTAGTGCCGGACAGGGAAGGAACTATGGCTACACCTTC. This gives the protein CASSAGQGRNYGYTF.

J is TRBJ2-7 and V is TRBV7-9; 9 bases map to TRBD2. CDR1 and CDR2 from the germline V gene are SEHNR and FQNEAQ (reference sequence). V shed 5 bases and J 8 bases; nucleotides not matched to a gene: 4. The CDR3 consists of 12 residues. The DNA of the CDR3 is TGTGCCAGCAGCCCGGGACTAGCACAGCAGTACTTC. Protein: CASSPGLAQQYF. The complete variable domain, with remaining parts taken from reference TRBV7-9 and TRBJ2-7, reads DTGVSQNPRHKITKRGQNVTFRCDPISEHNRLYWYRQTLGQGPEFLTYFQNEAQLEKSRLLSDRFSAERPKGSFSTLEIQRTEQGDSAMYLCASSPGLAQQYFGPGTRLTVT.

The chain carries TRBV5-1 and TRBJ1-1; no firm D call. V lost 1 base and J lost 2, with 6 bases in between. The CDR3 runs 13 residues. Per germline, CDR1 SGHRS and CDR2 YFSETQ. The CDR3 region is CASSLTANTEAFF. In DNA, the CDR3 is TGCGCCAGCAGCTTGACAGCTAACACTGAAGCTTTCTTT.

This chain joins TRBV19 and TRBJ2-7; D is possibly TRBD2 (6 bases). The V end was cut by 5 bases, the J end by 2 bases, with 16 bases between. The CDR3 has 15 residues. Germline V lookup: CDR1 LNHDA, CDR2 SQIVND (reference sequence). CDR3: CASSGGLRGAYEQYF. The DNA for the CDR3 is TGTGCCAGTAGTGGGGGACTCCGAGGGGCCTACGAGCAGTACTTC.

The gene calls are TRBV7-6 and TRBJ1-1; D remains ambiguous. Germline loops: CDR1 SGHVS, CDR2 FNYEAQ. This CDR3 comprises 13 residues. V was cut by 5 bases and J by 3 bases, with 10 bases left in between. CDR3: CASSADTYTEAFF. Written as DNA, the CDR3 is TGTGCCAGCAGCGCAGACACGTACACTGAAGCTTTCTTT.

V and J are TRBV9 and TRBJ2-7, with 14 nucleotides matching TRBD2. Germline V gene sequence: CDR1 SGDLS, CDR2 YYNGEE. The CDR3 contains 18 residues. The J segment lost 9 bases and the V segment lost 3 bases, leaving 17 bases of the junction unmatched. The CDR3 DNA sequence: TGTGCCAGCAGCGCCCAGGTGGGGTGGGGACTAGCGGGAGCGGTGCAGTACTTC. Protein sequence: CASSAQVGWGLAGAVQYF.

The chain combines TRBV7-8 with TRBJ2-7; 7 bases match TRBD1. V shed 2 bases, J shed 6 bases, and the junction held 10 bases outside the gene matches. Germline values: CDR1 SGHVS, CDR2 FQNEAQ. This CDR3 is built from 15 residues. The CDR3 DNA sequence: TGTGCCAGCAGCTTATGGGGACAGAGGAACGGCGAGCAGTACTTC. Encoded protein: CASSLWGQRNGEQYF.

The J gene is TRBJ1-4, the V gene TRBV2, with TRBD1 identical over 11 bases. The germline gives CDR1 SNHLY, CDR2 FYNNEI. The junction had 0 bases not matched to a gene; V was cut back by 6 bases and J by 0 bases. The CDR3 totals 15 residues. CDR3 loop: CASRGQGATNEKLFF. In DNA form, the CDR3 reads TGTGCCAGCAGGGGACAGGGGGCAACTAATGAAAAACTGTTTTTT.

CDR3 loop: CSATTDWSQHF. CDR3 in DNA: TGCAGTGCTACCACCGACTGGTCCCAGCATTTT. The rearrangement joins TRBV20-1 to TRBJ1-5, with D uncertain. V gave up 4 bases and J gave up 11 bases, with 12 bases separating them. The germline CDR1 and CDR2 sequences are DFQATT and SNEGSKA (reference sequence). This CDR3 is 11 amino acids long.

The CDR3 spells CASSGRNQPQHF. The CDR3 nucleotides read TGTGCCAGCAGTGGCCGCAATCAGCCCCAGCATTTT. This sequence joins TRBV6-5 and TRBJ1-5; the D is unclear. The CDR3 spans 12 residues. Trimming removed 5 bases at V and 2 bases at J, with 4 bases between. Germline CDR1 is MNHEY and CDR2 is SVGAGI.

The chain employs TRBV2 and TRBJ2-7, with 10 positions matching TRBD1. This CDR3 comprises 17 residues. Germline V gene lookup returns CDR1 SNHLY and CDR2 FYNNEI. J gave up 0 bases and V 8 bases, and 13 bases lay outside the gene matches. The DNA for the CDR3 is TGTGCCAGCGGAGGGGGACAGGGGCTTAGTAGCTCCTACGAGCAGTACTTC. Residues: CASGGGQGLSSSYEQYF.

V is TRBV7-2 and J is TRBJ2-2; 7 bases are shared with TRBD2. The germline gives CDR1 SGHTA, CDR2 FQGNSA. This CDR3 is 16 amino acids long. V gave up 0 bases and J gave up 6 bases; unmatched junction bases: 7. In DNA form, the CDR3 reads TGTGCCAGCAGCTTAGCGTCTTGGGGGGGGGCCGGGGAGCTGTTTTTT. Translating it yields CASSLASWGGAGELFF.

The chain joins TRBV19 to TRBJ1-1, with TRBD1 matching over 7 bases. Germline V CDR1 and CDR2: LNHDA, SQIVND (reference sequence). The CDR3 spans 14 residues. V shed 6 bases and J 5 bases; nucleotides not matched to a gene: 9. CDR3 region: CASSRGGTGTEAFF. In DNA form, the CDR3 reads TGTGCCAGTAGCCGAGGGGGCACGGGAACTGAAGCTTTCTTT.